The clone carrying this TCR beta chain appeared a single time. Its antigen remains unknown. The PCR ran on 60 Vbeta and 13 Jbeta primers. Assay used: immunoSEQ multiplex PCR; TCRdb lists only in-frame clones, some missing. The profile shows about 110,000 clones, around 73% of them singletons. The data were obtained in a study of cytomegalovirus exposure and HLA in healthy donors. Overall study results and limits: Looking again later, the authors saw that most CMV-associated TCR beta chains seemed HLA-restricted. HLA allele associations emerged for 17,000 or so TCR beta sequences in a later analysis, at 0.05 false discovery rate. Some public TCRs appeared in many individuals, while most sequences were rare.

The V and J ends lost 6 bases and 4 bases respectively, with 15 bases between them. The CDR3 covers 14 residues. The germline CDR1 and CDR2 sequences are MNHNS and SASEGT. The TCR originated in a woman between 25 and 40 years old in good health and CMV-seropositive. The rearrangement links TRBV6-1 to TRBJ1-1; D might be TRBD1 (6 bases). Sequencing was performed on PBMCs. CDR3 in amino acids: CASREAGQITEAFF. The CDR3 DNA is TGTGCCAGCAGAGAGGCTGGACAGATCACTGAAGCTTTCTTT.